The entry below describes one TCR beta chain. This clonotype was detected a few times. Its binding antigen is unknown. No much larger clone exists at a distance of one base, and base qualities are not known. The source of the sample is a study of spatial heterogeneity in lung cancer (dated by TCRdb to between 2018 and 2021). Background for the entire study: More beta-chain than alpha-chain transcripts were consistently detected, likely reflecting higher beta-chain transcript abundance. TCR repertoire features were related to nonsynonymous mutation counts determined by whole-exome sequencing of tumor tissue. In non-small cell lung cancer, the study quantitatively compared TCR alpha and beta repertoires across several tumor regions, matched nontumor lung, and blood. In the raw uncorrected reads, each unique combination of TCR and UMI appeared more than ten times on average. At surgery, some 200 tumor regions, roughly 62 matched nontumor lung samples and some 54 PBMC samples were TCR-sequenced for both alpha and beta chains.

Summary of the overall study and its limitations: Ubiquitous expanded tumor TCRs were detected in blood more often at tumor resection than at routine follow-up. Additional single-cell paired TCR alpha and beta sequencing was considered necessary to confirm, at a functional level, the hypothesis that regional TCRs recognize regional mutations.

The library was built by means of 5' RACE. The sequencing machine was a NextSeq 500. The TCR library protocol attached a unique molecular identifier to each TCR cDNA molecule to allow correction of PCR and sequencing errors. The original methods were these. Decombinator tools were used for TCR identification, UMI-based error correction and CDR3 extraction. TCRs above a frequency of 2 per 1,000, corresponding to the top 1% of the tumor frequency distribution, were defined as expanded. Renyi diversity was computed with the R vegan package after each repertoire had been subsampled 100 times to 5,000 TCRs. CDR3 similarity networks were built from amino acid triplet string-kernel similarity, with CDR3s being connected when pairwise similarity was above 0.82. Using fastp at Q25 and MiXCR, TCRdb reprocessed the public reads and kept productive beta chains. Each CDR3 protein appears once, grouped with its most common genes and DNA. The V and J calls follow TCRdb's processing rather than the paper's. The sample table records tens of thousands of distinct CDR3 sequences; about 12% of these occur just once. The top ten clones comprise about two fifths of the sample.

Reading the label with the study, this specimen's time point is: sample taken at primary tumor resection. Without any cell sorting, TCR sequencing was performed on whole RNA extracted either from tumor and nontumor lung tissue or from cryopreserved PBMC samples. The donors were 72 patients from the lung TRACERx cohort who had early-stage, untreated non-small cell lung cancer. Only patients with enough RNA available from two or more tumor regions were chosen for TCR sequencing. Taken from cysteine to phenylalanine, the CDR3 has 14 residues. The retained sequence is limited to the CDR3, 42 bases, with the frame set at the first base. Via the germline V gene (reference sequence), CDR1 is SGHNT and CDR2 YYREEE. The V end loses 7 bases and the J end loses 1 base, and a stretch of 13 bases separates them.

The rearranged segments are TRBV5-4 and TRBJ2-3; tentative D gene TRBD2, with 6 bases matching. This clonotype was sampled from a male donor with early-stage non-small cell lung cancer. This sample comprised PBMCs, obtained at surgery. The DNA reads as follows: TGTGCCAGCGGCGGGGTGGCGCGCACAGATACGCAGTATTTT. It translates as CASGGVARTDTQYF. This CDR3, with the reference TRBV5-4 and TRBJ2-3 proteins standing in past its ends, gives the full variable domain ETGVTQSPTHLIKTRGQQVTLRCSSQSGHNTVSWYQQALGQGPQFIFQYYREEENGRGNFPPRFSGLQFPNYSSELNVNALELDDSALYLCASGGVARTDTQYFGPGTRLTVL.